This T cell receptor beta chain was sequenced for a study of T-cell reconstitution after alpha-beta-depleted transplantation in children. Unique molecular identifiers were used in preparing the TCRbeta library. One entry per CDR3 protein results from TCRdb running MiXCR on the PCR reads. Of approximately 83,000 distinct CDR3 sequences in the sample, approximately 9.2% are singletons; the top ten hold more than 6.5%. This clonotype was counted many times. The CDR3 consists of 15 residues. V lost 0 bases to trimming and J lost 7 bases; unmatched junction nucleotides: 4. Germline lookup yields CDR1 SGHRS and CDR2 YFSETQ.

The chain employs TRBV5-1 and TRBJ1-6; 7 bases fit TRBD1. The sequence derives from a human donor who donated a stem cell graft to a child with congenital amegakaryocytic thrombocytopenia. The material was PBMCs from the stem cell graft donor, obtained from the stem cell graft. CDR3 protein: CASSLDRGVNSPLHF. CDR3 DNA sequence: TGCGCCAGCAGCTTGGACAGGGGTGTGAATTCACCCCTCCACTTT. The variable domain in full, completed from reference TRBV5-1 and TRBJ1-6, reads KAGVTQTPRYLIKTRGQQVTLSCSPISGHRSVSWYQQTPGQGLQFLFEYFSETQRNKGNFPGRFSGRQFSNSRSEMNVSTLELGDSALYLCASSLDRGVNSPLHFGNGTRLTVT.